These 3 T cell receptor beta chains share one sample of origin, sequenced in a study of response to subunit inactivated influenza vaccine (dated by TCRdb to the late 2010s). The library was made by RT-PCR. For sequencing, an Illumina HiSeq 2500 was employed. The public reads were reanalyzed by TCRdb: fastp trimming at Q25, MiXCR alignment, in-frame beta chains only. Rows merge per CDR3 protein into single entries with the most common DNA and genes. The sample contains approximately 700,000 distinct CDR3 sequences, over 11% of them found a single time. The biggest ten clones account for around 7% of the sample. The material was PBMCs from blood, obtained 14 to 15 days before vaccination. These receptors were obtained from a man in his fifties or sixties who received an inactivated influenza vaccine. Donor details come from another sample of the same person, matched by shared clones.

Only a few counts were recorded for this clonotype. The gene calls are TRBV20-1 and TRBJ2-7; 11 bases are a match to TRBD2. The CDR3 consists of 17 residues. Unmatched junction bases numbered 10, after V lost 0 bases and J lost 3 bases. Germline values: CDR1 DFQATT, CDR2 SNEGSKA (reference sequence). Here the CDR3 reads CSARDRASGRTFYEQYF. DNA of the CDR3: TGCAGTGCTAGAGATCGTGCTAGCGGGAGGACCTTCTACGAGCAGTACTTC.

This clonotype has a handful of counts. In DNA, the CDR3 is TGCAGTGCTAGAGACGTAGGGGACACCGGGGAGCTGTTTTTT. As protein: CSARDVGDTGELFF. This rearrangement joins TRBV20-1 to TRBJ2-2, with D possibly TRBD1 on 5 matching bases. The germline V and J ends were trimmed by 0 bases and 3 bases, with 8 bases remaining between them. CDR1 is DFQATT, CDR2 SNEGSKA, per germline (reference sequence). The length of the CDR3 is 14 residues.

This clonotype has more than one count but fewer than ten. V gene TRBV20-1 combines with J gene TRBJ1-1; a weak D match, TRBD1 (5 bases). There are 13 residues in the CDR3. The germline V gene encodes CDR1 DFQATT and CDR2 SNEGSKA (reference sequence). The V gene lost 5 bases and the J gene lost 1 base, with 11 bases spanning the gap. CDR3 nucleotides: TGCAGTGCTCGGGGGACGTCGAACACTGAAGCTTTCTTT. This gives the protein CSARGTSNTEAFF.